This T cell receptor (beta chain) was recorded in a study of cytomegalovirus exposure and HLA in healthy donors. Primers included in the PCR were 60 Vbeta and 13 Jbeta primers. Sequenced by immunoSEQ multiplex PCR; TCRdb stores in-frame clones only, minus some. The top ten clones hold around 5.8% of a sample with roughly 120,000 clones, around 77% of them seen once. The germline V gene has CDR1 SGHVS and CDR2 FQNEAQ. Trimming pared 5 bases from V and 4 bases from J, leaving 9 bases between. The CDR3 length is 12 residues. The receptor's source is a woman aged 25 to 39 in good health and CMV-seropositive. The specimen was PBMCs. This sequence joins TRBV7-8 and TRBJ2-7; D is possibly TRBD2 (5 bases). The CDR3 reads CASSHGEYEQYF. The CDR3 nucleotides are TGTGCCAGCAGCCACGGGGAGTACGAGCAGTACTTC.